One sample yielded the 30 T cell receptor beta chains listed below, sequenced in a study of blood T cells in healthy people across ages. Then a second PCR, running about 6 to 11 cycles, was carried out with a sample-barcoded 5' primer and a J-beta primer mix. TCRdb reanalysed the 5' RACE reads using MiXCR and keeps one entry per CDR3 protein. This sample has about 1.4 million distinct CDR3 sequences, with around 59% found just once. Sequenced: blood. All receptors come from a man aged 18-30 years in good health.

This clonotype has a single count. The CDR3 reads CATSRQGAVNEQFF. Written as DNA, the CDR3 is TGTGCCACCAGCAGACAGGGTGCAGTCAATGAGCAGTTCTTC. The chain is built from TRBV15 and TRBJ2-1; possibly TRBD1 for D (5 bases). The germline V and J ends were trimmed by 2 bases and 6 bases, with 11 bases remaining between them. The CDR3 sequence is 14 residues long. Germline CDR1 LNHNV, CDR2 YYDKDF (reference sequence).

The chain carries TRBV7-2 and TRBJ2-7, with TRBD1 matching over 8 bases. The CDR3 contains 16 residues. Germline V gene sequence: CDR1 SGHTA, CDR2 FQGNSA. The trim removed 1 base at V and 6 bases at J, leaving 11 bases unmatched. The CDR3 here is CASSLVLGQGLGEQYF. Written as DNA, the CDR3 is TGTGCCAGCAGCTTAGTCCTCGGACAGGGTCTGGGCGAGCAGTACTTC.

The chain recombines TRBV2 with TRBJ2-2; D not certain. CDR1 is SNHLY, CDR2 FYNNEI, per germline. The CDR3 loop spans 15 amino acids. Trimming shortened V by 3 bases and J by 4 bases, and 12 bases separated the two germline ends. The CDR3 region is CASSEVHGGTGELFF. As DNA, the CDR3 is TGTGCCAGCAGTGAGGTGCACGGTGGCACCGGGGAGCTGTTTTTT.

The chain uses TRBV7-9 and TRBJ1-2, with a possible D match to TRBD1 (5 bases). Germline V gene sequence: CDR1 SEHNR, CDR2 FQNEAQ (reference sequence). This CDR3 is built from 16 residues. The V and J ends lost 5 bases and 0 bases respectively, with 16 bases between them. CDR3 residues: CASSENGQQANYGYTF. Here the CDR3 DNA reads TGTGCCAGCAGCGAAAATGGCCAACAGGCTAACTATGGCTACACCTTC. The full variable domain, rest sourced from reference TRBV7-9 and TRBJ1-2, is DTGVSQNPRHKITKRGQNVTFRCDPISEHNRLYWYRQTLGQGPEFLTYFQNEAQLEKSRLLSDRFSAERPKGSFSTLEIQRTEQGDSAMYLCASSENGQQANYGYTFGSGTRLTVV.

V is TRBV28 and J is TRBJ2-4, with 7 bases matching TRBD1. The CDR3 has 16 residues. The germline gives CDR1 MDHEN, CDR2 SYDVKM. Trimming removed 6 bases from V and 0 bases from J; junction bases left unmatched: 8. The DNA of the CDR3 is TGTGCCAGCAGACCAAGGGGACAGTTAGCCAAAAACATTCAGTACTTC. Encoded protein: CASRPRGQLAKNIQYF.

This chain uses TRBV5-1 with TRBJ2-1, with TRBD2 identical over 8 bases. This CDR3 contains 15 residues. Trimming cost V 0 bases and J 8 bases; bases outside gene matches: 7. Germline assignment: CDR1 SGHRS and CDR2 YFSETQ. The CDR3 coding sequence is TGCGCCAGCAGCTTGGCCGAAAGCGGGGGCGATGAGCAGTTCTTC. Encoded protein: CASSLAESGGDEQFF.

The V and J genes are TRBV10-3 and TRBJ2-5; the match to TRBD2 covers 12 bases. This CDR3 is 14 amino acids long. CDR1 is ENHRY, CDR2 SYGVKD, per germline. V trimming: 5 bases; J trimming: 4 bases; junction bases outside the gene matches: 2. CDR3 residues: CAISPGLAGETQYF. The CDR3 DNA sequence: TGTGCCATCAGTCCGGGACTAGCGGGAGAGACCCAGTACTTC.

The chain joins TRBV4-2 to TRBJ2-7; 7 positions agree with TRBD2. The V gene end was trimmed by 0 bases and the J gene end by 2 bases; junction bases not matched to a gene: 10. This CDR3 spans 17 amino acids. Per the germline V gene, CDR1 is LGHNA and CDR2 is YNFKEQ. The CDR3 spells CASSQEIGAGATYEQYF. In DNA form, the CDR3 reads TGTGCCAGCAGCCAAGAGATTGGTGCGGGAGCAACCTACGAGCAGTACTTC.

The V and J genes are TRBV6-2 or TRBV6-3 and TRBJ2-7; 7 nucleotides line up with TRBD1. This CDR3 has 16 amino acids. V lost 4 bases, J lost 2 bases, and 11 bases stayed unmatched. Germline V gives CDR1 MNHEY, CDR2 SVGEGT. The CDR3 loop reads CASSSQGDTRPYEQYF. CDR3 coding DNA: TGTGCCAGCAGTTCCCAGGGGGACACTCGTCCCTACGAGCAGTACTTC.

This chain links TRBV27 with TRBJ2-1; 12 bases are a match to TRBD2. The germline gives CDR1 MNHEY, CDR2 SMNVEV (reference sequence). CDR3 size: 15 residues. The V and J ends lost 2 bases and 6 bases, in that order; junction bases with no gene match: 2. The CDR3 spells CASSLASGRGNEQFF. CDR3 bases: TGTGCCAGCAGTTTAGCTAGCGGGAGGGGCAATGAGCAGTTCTTC.

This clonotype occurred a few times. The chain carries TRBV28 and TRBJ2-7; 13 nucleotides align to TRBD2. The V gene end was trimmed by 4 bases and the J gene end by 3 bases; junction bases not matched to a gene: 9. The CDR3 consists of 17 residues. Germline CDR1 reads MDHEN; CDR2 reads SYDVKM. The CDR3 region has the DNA TGTGCCAGCAGTTCCGGACTAGCGGGGGCAACACTCTACGAGCAGTACTTC. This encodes CASSSGLAGATLYEQYF.

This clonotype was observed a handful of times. DNA for the CDR3: TGTGCCAGCGATCCTGGCGGCAACTCCTACGAGCAGTACTTC. Amino acids: CASDPGGNSYEQYF. The chain combines TRBV6-1 with TRBJ2-7; D uncertain. Germline V CDR1 and CDR2: MNHNS, SASEGT. This CDR3 has 14 residues. Trimming took 8 bases from V and 0 from J, leaving 14 bases between them.

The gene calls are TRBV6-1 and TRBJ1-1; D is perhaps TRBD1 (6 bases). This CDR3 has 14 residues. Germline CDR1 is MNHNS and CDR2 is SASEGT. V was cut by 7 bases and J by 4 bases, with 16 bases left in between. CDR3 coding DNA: TGTGCCAGCAACCTAGGGGGGGGGCCCACTGAAGCTTTCTTT. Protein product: CASNLGGGPTEAFF.

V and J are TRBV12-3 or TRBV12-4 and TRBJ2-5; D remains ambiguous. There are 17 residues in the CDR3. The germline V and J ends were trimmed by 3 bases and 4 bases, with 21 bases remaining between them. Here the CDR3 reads CASSFYPGAGLRETQYF. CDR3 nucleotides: TGTGCCAGCAGTTTCTATCCTGGAGCAGGTCTACGAGAGACCCAGTACTTC.

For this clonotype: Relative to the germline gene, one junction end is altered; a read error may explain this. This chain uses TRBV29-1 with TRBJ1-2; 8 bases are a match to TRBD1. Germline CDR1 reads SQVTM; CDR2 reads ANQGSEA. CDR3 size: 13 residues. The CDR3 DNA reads TGCAGCGTCACGACAGGGGCAGTGCGTGGCCACACCTTC. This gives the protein CSVTTGAVRGHTF. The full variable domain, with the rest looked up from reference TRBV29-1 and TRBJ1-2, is SAVISQKPSRDICQRGTSLTIQCQVDSQVTMMFWYRQQPGQSLTLIATANQGSEATYESGFVIDKFPISRPNLTFSTLTVSNMSPEDSSIYLCSVTTGAVRGHTFGSGTRLTVV.

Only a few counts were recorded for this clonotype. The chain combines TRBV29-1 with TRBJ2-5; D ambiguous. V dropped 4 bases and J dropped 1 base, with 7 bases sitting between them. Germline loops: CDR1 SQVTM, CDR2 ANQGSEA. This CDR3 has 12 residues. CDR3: CSVGLIQETQYF. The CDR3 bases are TGCAGCGTTGGGCTTATCCAAGAGACCCAGTACTTC.

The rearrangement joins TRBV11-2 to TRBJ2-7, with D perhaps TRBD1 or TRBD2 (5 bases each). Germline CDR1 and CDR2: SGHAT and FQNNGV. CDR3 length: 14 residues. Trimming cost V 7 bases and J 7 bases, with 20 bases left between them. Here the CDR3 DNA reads TGTGCCAGCACCCCGGGACGACATCTGGATGAGCAGTACTTC. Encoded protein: CASTPGRHLDEQYF.

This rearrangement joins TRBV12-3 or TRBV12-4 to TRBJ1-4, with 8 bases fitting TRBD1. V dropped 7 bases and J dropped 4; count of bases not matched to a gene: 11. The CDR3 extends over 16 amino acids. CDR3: CASNSAGGVGNEKLFF. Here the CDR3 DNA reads TGTGCCAGCAATAGCGCAGGGGGCGTTGGTAATGAAAAACTGTTTTTT.

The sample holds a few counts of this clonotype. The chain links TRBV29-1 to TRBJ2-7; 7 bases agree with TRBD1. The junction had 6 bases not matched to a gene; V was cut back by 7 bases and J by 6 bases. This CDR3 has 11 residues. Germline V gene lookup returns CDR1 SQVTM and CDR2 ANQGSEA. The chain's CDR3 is CSGGQSGEQYF. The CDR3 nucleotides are TGCAGCGGGGGACAGAGCGGCGAGCAGTACTTC.

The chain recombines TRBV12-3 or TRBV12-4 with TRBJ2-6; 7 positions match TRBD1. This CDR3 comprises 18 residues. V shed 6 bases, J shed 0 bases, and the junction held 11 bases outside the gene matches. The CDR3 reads CASSLQGPRNSGANVLTF. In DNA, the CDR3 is TGTGCCAGCAGCTTACAGGGGCCTCGAAACTCTGGGGCCAACGTCCTGACTTTC.

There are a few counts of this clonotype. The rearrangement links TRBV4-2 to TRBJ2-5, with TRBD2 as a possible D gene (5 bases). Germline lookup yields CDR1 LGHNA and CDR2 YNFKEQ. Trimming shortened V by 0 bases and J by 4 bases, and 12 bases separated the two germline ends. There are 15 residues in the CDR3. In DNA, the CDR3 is TGTGCCAGCAGCCAAGAGAGGGAGCTTTTAGAGACCCAGTACTTC. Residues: CASSQERELLETQYF.

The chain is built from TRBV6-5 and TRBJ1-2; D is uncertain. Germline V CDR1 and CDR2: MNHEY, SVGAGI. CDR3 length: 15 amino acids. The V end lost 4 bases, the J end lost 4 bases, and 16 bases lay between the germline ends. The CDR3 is CASSFLLDPRYGYTF. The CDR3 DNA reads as TGTGCCAGCAGTTTCCTTCTTGACCCCCGCTATGGCTACACCTTC.

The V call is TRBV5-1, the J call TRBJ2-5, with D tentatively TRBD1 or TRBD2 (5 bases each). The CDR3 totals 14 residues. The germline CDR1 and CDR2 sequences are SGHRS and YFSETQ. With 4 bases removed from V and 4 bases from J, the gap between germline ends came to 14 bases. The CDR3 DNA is TGCGCCAGCAGCCCGACGCCGGGGCGAGAGACCCAGTACTTC. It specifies CASSPTPGRETQYF.

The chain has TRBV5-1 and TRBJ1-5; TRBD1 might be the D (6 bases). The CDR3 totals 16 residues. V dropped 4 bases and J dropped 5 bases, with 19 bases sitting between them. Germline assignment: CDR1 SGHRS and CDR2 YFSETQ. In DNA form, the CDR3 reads TGCGCCAGCAGCGTGCGACAGGATCCCATATATCAGCCCCAGCATTTT. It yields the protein CASSVRQDPIYQPQHF.

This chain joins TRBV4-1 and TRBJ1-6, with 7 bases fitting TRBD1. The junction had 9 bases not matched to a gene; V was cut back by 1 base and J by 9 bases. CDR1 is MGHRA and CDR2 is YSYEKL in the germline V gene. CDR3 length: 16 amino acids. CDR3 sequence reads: CASSQVRGRTGSPLHF. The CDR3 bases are TGCGCCAGCAGCCAAGTGAGGGGGCGTACTGGTTCACCCCTCCACTTT.

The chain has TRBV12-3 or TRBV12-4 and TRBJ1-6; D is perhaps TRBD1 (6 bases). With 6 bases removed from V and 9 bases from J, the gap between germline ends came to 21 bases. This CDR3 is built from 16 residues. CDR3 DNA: TGTGCCAGCAGCCTGGGTGTGTCGGGGGCACCTTCACCCCTCCACTTT. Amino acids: CASSLGVSGAPSPLHF.

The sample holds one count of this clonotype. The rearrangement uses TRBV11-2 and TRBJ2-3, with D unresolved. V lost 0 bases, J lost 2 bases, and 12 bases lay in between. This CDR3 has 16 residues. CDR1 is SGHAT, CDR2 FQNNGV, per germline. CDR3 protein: CASSLDFSFDTDTQYF. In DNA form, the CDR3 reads TGTGCCAGCAGCTTAGATTTTAGCTTCGACACAGATACGCAGTATTTT.

Here the CDR3 reads CASSLTNGGVDTQYF. DNA of the CDR3: TGCGCCAGCAGCTTGACCAACGGGGGCGTAGATACGCAGTATTTT. The chain links TRBV5-1 to TRBJ2-3; the D gene could be TRBD1 or TRBD2 (6 bases each). This CDR3 contains 15 residues. V lost 1 base and J 5 bases, leaving 14 bases between the germline ends. Germline V lookup: CDR1 SGHRS, CDR2 YFSETQ.

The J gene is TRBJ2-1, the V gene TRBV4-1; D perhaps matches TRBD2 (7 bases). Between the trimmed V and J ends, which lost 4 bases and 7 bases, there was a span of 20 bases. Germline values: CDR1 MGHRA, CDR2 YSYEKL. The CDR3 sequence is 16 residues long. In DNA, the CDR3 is TGCGCCAGCAGCCGGTCAGGCCGGGGGGCGGGGAATGAGCAGTTCTTC. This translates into CASSRSGRGAGNEQFF.

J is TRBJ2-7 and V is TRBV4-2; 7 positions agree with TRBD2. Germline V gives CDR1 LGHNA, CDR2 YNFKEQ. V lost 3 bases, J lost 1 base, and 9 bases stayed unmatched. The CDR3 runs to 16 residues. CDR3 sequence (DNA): TGTGCCAGCAGCCAGGCCGGGGGGTTACAGTCCTACGAGCAGTACTTC. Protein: CASSQAGGLQSYEQYF.